The 31 T cell receptor beta chains below come from one sample, sequenced in a study of Graves' ophthalmopathy and Graves' hyperthyroidism. Amplified material comprised TCR beta CDR3 regions derived from RNA transcripts. In the first round, RT-PCR was carried out with HTBI primers, and a multiplex PCR formed the second round. TCRdb used MiXCR to reprocess the multiplex PCR reads, holding one entry per CDR3 protein. This table holds about 500,000 distinct CDR3 sequences, roughly 14% found once. The material sequenced was blood. The receptors shown here come from a woman in her twenties or thirties with Graves' ophthalmopathy.

This clonotype was seen more than once but under ten times. J is TRBJ2-5 and V is TRBV7-2; 15 bases match TRBD2. Losses at the gene ends were 0 bases for V and 5 bases for J; bases not matched to a gene: 1. Germline loops: CDR1 SGHTA, CDR2 FQGNSA. The CDR3 is made up of 16 amino acids. CDR3 coding DNA: TGTGCCAGCAGCTTAGCGGGGACTAGCGGGAGGGAGACCCAGTACTTC. This gives the protein CASSLAGTSGRETQYF.

The chain recombines TRBV28 with TRBJ1-3; TRBD1 agrees at 7 bases. This CDR3 contains 13 residues. The junction had 5 bases not matched to a gene; V was cut back by 4 bases and J by 8 bases. From germline, CDR1 is MDHEN and CDR2 SYDVKM. The CDR3 spells CASSSGGRDTIYF. CDR3 sequence (DNA): TGTGCCAGCAGTTCAGGGGGAAGGGACACCATATATTTT.

This clonotype was seen at least ten times. The J gene is TRBJ1-1, the V gene TRBV11-2, with D tentatively TRBD1 (6 bases). The germline V and J ends were trimmed by 3 bases and 0 bases, with 11 bases remaining between them. The germline CDR1 and CDR2 sequences are SGHAT and FQNNGV. The CDR3 extends over 15 amino acids. CDR3 DNA: TGTGCCAGCAGCTTGAGACAGGCCCTGAACACTGAAGCTTTCTTT. Its translation is CASSLRQALNTEAFF.

Points on this clonotype: It may be a read error: a sequence one base away is much more abundant. The chain carries TRBV7-3 and TRBJ2-7; no clear D gene. Germline values: CDR1 SGHTA, CDR2 FQGTGA. The CDR3 length is 13 residues. CDR3 residues: CASSSSRFGEQRF. In DNA, the CDR3 is TGTGCCAGCAGCTCCTCGCGGTTTGGAGAGCAGCGCTTC.

This clonotype was picked up many times. J is TRBJ2-5 and V is TRBV12-3 or TRBV12-4, with D hard to call. This CDR3 has 16 amino acids. V was cut by 3 bases and J by 5 bases, with 19 bases left in between. CDR3 sequence reads: CASSFPGPPLWETQYF. The CDR3 DNA sequence: TGTGCCAGCAGTTTTCCCGGGCCTCCTTTGTGGGAGACCCAGTACTTC.

Comments on this clonotype: The junction does not match germline at one end; this may be a read error. The chain combines TRBV20-1 with TRBJ1-1; no clear D gene. The CDR3 runs to 13 residues. Germline assignment: CDR1 DFQATT and CDR2 SNEGSKA (reference sequence). CDR3 in DNA: TGCAGTGCTATGGCAGGTTCGAACACTGGAGCTTTCTTT. It specifies CSAMAGSNTGAFF.

The chain uses TRBV11-1 and TRBJ2-2, with 8 bases identical to TRBD1. Germline V lookup: CDR1 SGHAT, CDR2 FQDESV (reference sequence). The trim removed 4 bases at V and 0 bases at J, leaving 7 bases unmatched. The CDR3 is 17 residues long. CDR3 region: CASSSPDRAPNTGELFF. CDR3 coding DNA: TGTGCCAGCAGCTCTCCGGACAGGGCTCCGAACACCGGGGAGCTGTTTTTT.

In this sample, this clonotype turned up many times. This sequence joins TRBV20-1 and TRBJ2-7, with 7 bases that match TRBD1. CDR3 length equals 13 residues. The germline gives CDR1 DFQATT, CDR2 SNEGSKA (reference sequence). The ends lost 0 bases at V and 2 bases at J; junction bases unmatched: 1. CDR3 sequence (DNA): TGCAGTGCTAGAGATGGGACAGCCTACGAGCAGTACTTC. Amino acids: CSARDGTAYEQYF.

This clonotype was picked up many times. This chain links TRBV4-2 with TRBJ2-2; 9 bases agree with TRBD2. CDR3 size: 17 residues. Trimming removed 2 bases from V and 7 bases from J; junction bases left unmatched: 11. Germline CDR1 LGHNA, CDR2 YNFKEQ. CDR3 DNA sequence: TGTGCCAGCAGCCAAATCGGGCGGGGGGGCCCCGGCGGGGAGCTGTTTTTT. Its protein is CASSQIGRGGPGGELFF.

This clonotype occurred many times. The rearrangement uses TRBV6-1 and TRBJ1-5; a possible D gene is TRBD1 (6 bases). CDR3 size: 15 residues. Germline loops: CDR1 MNHNS, CDR2 SASEGT. V gave up 5 bases and J gave up 9 bases, with 20 bases separating them. This CDR3 reads CASSPRGGTMWPQHF. For the CDR3, the DNA is TGTGCCAGCAGTCCCCGGGGCGGGACAATGTGGCCCCAGCATTTT.

Of note for this clonotype: The junction departs from germline at one end; a sequencing error may be responsible. The chain uses TRBV12-3 or TRBV12-4 and TRBJ1-1, with D possibly matching TRBD1 (6 bases). CDR3 length: 14 amino acids. The chain's CDR3 is CASRSGVANTDAFF. The CDR3 coding sequence is TGTGCCAGCAGATCAGGGGTCGCAAACACTGATGCTTTCTTT.

This clonotype has ten or more counts. The chain is built from TRBV12-3 or TRBV12-4 and TRBJ1-2; tentative D call: TRBD1 (6 bases). Trimming shortened V by 8 bases and J by 0 bases, and 13 bases separated the two germline ends. CDR3 length: 14 residues. The CDR3 sequence: CASGGAISNYGYTF. CDR3 DNA: TGTGCCAGCGGGGGGGCAATCTCTAACTATGGCTACACCTTC.

This clonotype was observed at least ten times. The rearrangement uses TRBV28 and TRBJ1-2; 10 bases fit TRBD1. Looked up from germline, CDR1 is MDHEN and CDR2 is SYDVKM. The V gene end was trimmed by 6 bases and the J gene end by 6 bases; junction bases not matched to a gene: 7. The CDR3 runs 14 residues. The CDR3 protein is CASRVGTGADGYTF. The CDR3 nucleotides read TGTGCCAGCAGAGTGGGGACAGGGGCGGATGGCTACACCTTC.

In this sample, this clonotype turned up many times. The V and J genes are TRBV7-9 and TRBJ2-2; D is undetermined. The V end was cut by 5 bases, the J end by 1 base, with 8 bases between. CDR1 is SEHNR, CDR2 FQNEAQ, per germline (reference sequence). The CDR3 is 14 residues long. This CDR3 is CASSRQENTGELFF. The CDR3 DNA is TGTGCCAGCAGCCGGCAGGAGAACACCGGGGAGCTGTTTTTT. Full variable domain (missing parts from reference TRBV7-9 and TRBJ2-2): DTGVSQNPRHKITKRGQNVTFRCDPISEHNRLYWYRQTLGQGPEFLTYFQNEAQLEKSRLLSDRFSAERPKGSFSTLEIQRTEQGDSAMYLCASSRQENTGELFFGEGSRLTVL.

This clonotype has at least ten counts. The chain links TRBV30 to TRBJ1-2; D remains unclear. CDR1 and CDR2 from the germline V gene are GTSNPN and SVGIG (reference sequence). Trimming left V 0 bases short and J 8 bases short, with 13 bases between. The CDR3 spans 13 residues. This CDR3 reads CAWSVGRRSGYTF. In nucleotides, the CDR3 is TGTGCCTGGAGTGTAGGGAGGCGCAGCGGCTACACCTTC.

This clonotype was picked up many times. V and J are TRBV12-3 or TRBV12-4 and TRBJ1-3; 7 bases align to TRBD1. The V and J ends lost 6 bases and 2 bases, in that order; junction bases with no gene match: 7. The length of the CDR3 is 15 residues. The DNA for the CDR3 is TGTGCCAGCAGCCAACAGGGGATCGCTGGAAACACCATATATTTT. Amino acid sequence: CASSQQGIAGNTIYF.

Many counts were recorded for this clonotype. The chain links TRBV6-7 to TRBJ1-1, with D unclear. TRBV6-7 is an ORF; its function is uncertain. The CDR3 is made up of 13 amino acids. V gave up 9 bases and J gave up 4 bases, with 15 bases separating them. This CDR3 is CARQMTGVTEAFF. The DNA for the CDR3 is TGTGCCAGACAAATGACCGGGGTCACTGAAGCTTTCTTT.

This clonotype was seen at least ten times. The rearrangement uses TRBV4-1 and TRBJ1-6, with D uncertain. Germline V gives CDR1 MGHRA, CDR2 YSYEKL. This CDR3 is 14 amino acids long. V was trimmed by 8 bases and J by 6 bases, leaving 14 bases between them. The CDR3 here is CASGVRGSNSPLHF. CDR3 in DNA: TGCGCCAGCGGGGTGAGAGGGAGTAATTCACCCCTCCACTTT.

This clonotype was seen a few times. The chain joins TRBV28 to TRBJ2-5; maybe TRBD2 (5 bases). Looked up from germline, CDR1 is MDHEN and CDR2 is SYDVKM. Trimming shortened V by 5 bases and J by 4 bases, and 20 bases separated the two germline ends. The CDR3 loop spans 16 amino acids. The CDR3 nucleotides are TGTGCCAGCAGTGAGGGAAAACAGCCAGCCGGAGAGACCCAGTACTTC. Its translation is CASSEGKQPAGETQYF. Full variable domain (outside the CDR3, taken from reference TRBV28 and TRBJ2-5): DVKVTQSSRYLVKRTGEKVFLECVQDMDHENMFWYRQDPGLGLRLIYFSYDVKMKEKGDIPEGYSVSREKKERFSLILESASTNQTSMYLCASSEGKQPAGETQYFGPGTRLLVL.

This clonotype was detected ten times or more. V gene TRBV12-3 or TRBV12-4 combines with J gene TRBJ1-2; no clear D. The CDR3 contains 15 residues. Trimming shortened V by 2 bases and J by 0 bases, and 10 bases separated the two germline ends. Here the CDR3 DNA reads TGTGCCAGCAGTTTACAGCAGACCTCTAACTATGGCTACACCTTC. Translated, it gives CASSLQQTSNYGYTF.

The chain has TRBV6-1 and TRBJ1-5; the match to TRBD1 covers 9 bases. Trimming at V came to 8 bases and at J to 0 bases, leaving 5 bases not matched to a gene. The length of the CDR3 is 15 residues. CDR1 and CDR2 (germline): MNHNS, SASEGT. The CDR3 sequence: CASSTGGYSNQPQHF. Here the CDR3 DNA reads TGTGCCAGCTCGACAGGGGGATATAGCAATCAGCCCCAGCATTTT.

This clonotype was recorded at least ten times. The chain recombines TRBV28 with TRBJ1-3; a weak D match, TRBD1 (6 bases). The CDR3 runs 14 residues. The V end was cut by 5 bases, the J end by 0 bases, with 8 bases between. Germline V gene lookup returns CDR1 MDHEN and CDR2 SYDVKM. For the CDR3, the DNA is TGTGCCAGCAGTAACAGGGTCTCTGGAAACACCATATATTTT. It is translated as CASSNRVSGNTIYF.

This clonotype was detected many times. This chain joins TRBV7-9 and TRBJ1-5; possibly TRBD1 for D (6 bases). Trimming left V 5 bases short and J 5 bases short, with 10 bases between. Germline lookup yields CDR1 SEHNR and CDR2 FQNEAQ (reference sequence). CDR3 length: 13 residues. The CDR3 DNA reads as TGTGCCAGCAGCGGGGGGGCTCATCAGCCCCAGCATTTT. Translation gives CASSGGAHQPQHF.

This clonotype occurred many times. The rearrangement links TRBV7-6 to TRBJ1-5, with 8 bases that match TRBD1. Per the germline V gene, CDR1 is SGHVS and CDR2 is FNYEAQ. CDR3 length: 16 residues. J gave up 1 base and V 1 base, and 3 bases lay outside the gene matches. CDR3 bases: TGTGCCAGCAGCTTAGGGACAGGGCAGAGCAATCAGCCCCAGCATTTT. The encoded protein is CASSLGTGQSNQPQHF.

This clonotype was seen many times. The CDR3 region has the DNA TGTGCCAGCAGGCGCTCAAGACAGGGGGCGTGGGATGGCTACACCTTC. It codes for CASRRSRQGAWDGYTF. The gene calls are TRBV27 and TRBJ1-2, with TRBD1 matching over 10 bases. The CDR3 totals 16 residues. Germline CDR1 is MNHEY and CDR2 is SMNVEV (reference sequence). Unmatched junction bases numbered 13, after V lost 6 bases and J lost 6 bases.

This clonotype has ten or more counts. J is TRBJ1-5 and V is TRBV19, with D possibly being TRBD1 (6 bases). Germline V gene lookup returns CDR1 LNHDA and CDR2 SQIVND (reference sequence). The length of the CDR3 is 18 residues. V lost 4 bases and J lost 1, with 20 bases in between. DNA for the CDR3: TGTGCCAGTAGTAGCAGACCACAGGGTAGAAGGAGCAATCAGCCCCAGCATTTT. As protein: CASSSRPQGRRSNQPQHF.

Many counts were recorded for this clonotype. DNA for the CDR3: TGTGCCAGCAGCTCAAGACAGGGTTCGAACACTGAAGCTTTCTTT. It codes for CASSSRQGSNTEAFF. The chain is built from TRBV7-9 and TRBJ1-1, with 7 bases fitting TRBD1. The CDR3 extends over 15 amino acids. V dropped 4 bases and J dropped 1; count of bases not matched to a gene: 6. Germline V CDR1 and CDR2: SEHNR, FQNEAQ (reference sequence). Full variable domain (missing parts from reference TRBV7-9 and TRBJ1-1): DTGVSQNPRHKITKRGQNVTFRCDPISEHNRLYWYRQTLGQGPEFLTYFQNEAQLEKSRLLSDRFSAERPKGSFSTLEIQRTEQGDSAMYLCASSSRQGSNTEAFFGQGTRLTVV.

This clonotype has only a few counts. The rearrangement links TRBV4-1 to TRBJ1-1; a weak D match, TRBD1 (6 bases). From germline, CDR1 is MGHRA and CDR2 YSYEKL. The CDR3 contains 14 residues. V was cut by 8 bases and J by 4 bases, with 17 bases left in between. In DNA, the CDR3 is TGCGCCAGCGCCCAACGGGGGCTGGGCACTGAAGCTTTCTTT. Protein: CASAQRGLGTEAFF.

This clonotype was seen at least ten times. This sequence joins TRBV27 and TRBJ2-2, with 13 bases identical to TRBD2. The junction had 1 base not matched to a gene; V was cut back by 3 bases and J by 3 bases. Per germline, CDR1 MNHEY and CDR2 SMNVEV (reference sequence). This CDR3 region has 16 residues. CDR3 sequence: CASSFGLAGDTGELFF. In DNA form, the CDR3 reads TGTGCCAGCAGTTTCGGACTAGCGGGAGACACCGGGGAGCTGTTTTTT.

This clonotype was seen at least ten times. The V gene is TRBV28, the J gene TRBJ1-2; D uncertain. The V gene's germline CDR1 is MDHEN and CDR2 SYDVKM. Trimming stripped 2 bases from V and 7 bases from J, with 8 bases between. The CDR3 extends over 12 amino acids. CDR3 nucleotide sequence: TGTGCCAGCAGTTTAGGTGGCCCTGGCTACACCTTC. Translation gives CASSLGGPGYTF.

This clonotype was seen a few times. The chain couples TRBV30 to TRBJ2-7; 7 positions match TRBD2. Germline V gene lookup returns CDR1 GTSNPN and CDR2 SVGIG (reference sequence). The CDR3 has 13 residues. Germline trimming cut 2 bases from V and 2 bases from J; bases unmatched to any gene: 3. CDR3 sequence reads: CAWSHGGTYEQYF. The DNA for the CDR3 is TGTGCCTGGAGTCACGGGGGGACCTACGAGCAGTACTTC.